This passage covers 19 T cell receptor beta chains from one sample sequenced in a study of response to subunit inactivated influenza vaccine. TCRdb re-called the RT-PCR reads through MiXCR, storing one row per CDR3 protein. The table has around 530,000 distinct CDR3 sequences, about 17% seen once. Sequenced material: CD4+ T cells sorted from PBMCs, taken roughly 24 months after vaccination. Receptor source: a man aged 45-69 years who received an inactivated influenza vaccine.

Only a few counts were recorded for this clonotype. The chain carries TRBV24-1 and TRBJ2-3, with 8 bases fitting TRBD2. Germline CDR1 KGHDR, CDR2 SFDVKD. The CDR3 spans 17 residues. V lost 3 bases and J lost 5; bases outside the gene matches: 12. DNA for the CDR3: TGTGCCACCAGTGATGTCTCAGGGACTAGGAGCGGAGATACGCAGTATTTT. This encodes CATSDVSGTRSGDTQYF.

This clonotype was detected a few times. V is TRBV12-3 or TRBV12-4 and J is TRBJ2-7, with D perhaps matching TRBD2 (5 bases). Between the trimmed V and J ends, which lost 6 bases and 5 bases, there was a span of 14 bases. This CDR3 is built from 13 residues. CDR3: CASRALGGNEQYF. CDR3 DNA: TGTGCCAGCAGAGCACTAGGTGGGAACGAGCAGTACTTC.

This clonotype was seen more than once but under ten times. This chain uses TRBV20-1 with TRBJ2-3, with a tentative D call TRBD1 (5 bases). The germline V and J ends were trimmed by 6 bases and 6 bases, with 10 bases remaining between them. CDR1 is DFQATT, CDR2 SNEGSKA, per germline (reference sequence). The CDR3 length is 11 residues. The CDR3 DNA follows: TGCAGTGCAGACAGAGAGGATACGCAGTATTTT. Protein product: CSADREDTQYF.

This clonotype was detected ten times or more. This chain joins TRBV11-2 and TRBJ1-6, with TRBD1 matching 7 bases. CDR1 is SGHAT and CDR2 is FQNNGV in the germline V gene. V was clipped by 3 bases and J by 5 bases; unmatched bases: 7. This CDR3 has 16 amino acids. The CDR3 sequence: CASSLVLQGNNSPLHF. CDR3 nucleotide sequence: TGTGCCAGCAGCTTGGTGTTACAGGGGAATAATTCACCCCTCCACTTT.

The chain uses TRBV20-1 and TRBJ2-7, with a tentative D call TRBD2 (6 bases). In germline, CDR1 is DFQATT, CDR2 SNEGSKA (reference sequence). V lost 0 bases and J 7 bases, leaving 16 bases between the germline ends. CDR3 size: 14 residues. The CDR3: CSARDRVGAGEQYF. CDR3 nucleotides: TGCAGTGCTAGAGATCGTGTAGGGGCGGGGGAGCAGTACTTC.

This clonotype was seen more than once but under ten times. This chain connects TRBV10-3 to TRBJ2-1; 9 nucleotides align to TRBD1. Germline V gene lookup returns CDR1 ENHRY and CDR2 SYGVKD. The CDR3 loop spans 15 amino acids. V was pared by 2 bases and J by 5 bases, with 4 bases of the junction left unmatched. Here the CDR3 DNA reads TGTGCCATCAGTGAGCCTGGGACAGGGAACAATGAGCAGTTCTTC. It yields the protein CAISEPGTGNNEQFF.

Note on this clonotype: Relative to the germline gene, one junction end is altered; a read error may explain this. The CDR3 is CPSSSGLANEQYF. CDR3 coding DNA: TGTCCCAGCAGTTCGGGACTAGCGAACGAGCAGTACTTC. The chain is built from TRBV28 and TRBJ2-7; 10 nucleotides agree with TRBD2. This CDR3 has 13 amino acids. Germline lookup yields CDR1 MDHEN and CDR2 SYDVKM.

The J gene is TRBJ2-3, the V gene TRBV12-3 or TRBV12-4; TRBD2 aligns across 8 bases. The V gene end was trimmed by 7 bases and the J gene end by 1 base; junction bases not matched to a gene: 7. The CDR3 totals 15 residues. CDR3: CASTLSGTRTDTQYF. The CDR3 DNA sequence: TGTGCCAGCACCCTTAGCGGGACTCGCACAGATACGCAGTATTTT.

This clonotype was seen a few times. The chain couples TRBV7-3 to TRBJ2-7; D remains unclear. Trimming shortened V by 0 bases and J by 4 bases, and 13 bases separated the two germline ends. CDR1 SGHTA and CDR2 FQGTGA come from the germline V gene. This CDR3 has 15 residues. In DNA form, the CDR3 reads TGTGCCAGCAGCTTAACTCCCGGAGCTGGGTACGAGCAGTACTTC. Its protein is CASSLTPGAGYEQYF.

This clonotype occurred a few times. The chain combines TRBV7-9 with TRBJ2-1; D is ambiguous. V shed 2 bases and J shed 9 bases, with 8 bases lying between them. In germline, CDR1 is SEHNR, CDR2 FQNEAQ (reference sequence). The CDR3 length is 12 residues. CDR3 nucleotides: TGTGCCAGCAGCTTACCGTTGAGTGAGCAGTTCTTC. Its translation: CASSLPLSEQFF.

This clonotype was detected a few times. The chain carries TRBV7-2 and TRBJ2-7; either TRBD1 or TRBD2 may fit D (5 bases each). The length of the CDR3 is 13 residues. V lost 0 bases and J lost 6, with 9 bases in between. From germline, CDR1 is SGHTA and CDR2 FQGNSA. CDR3 in amino acids: CASSLAGRAEQYF. The CDR3 nucleotides read TGTGCCAGCAGCTTAGCGGGACGTGCCGAGCAGTACTTC.

The V call is TRBV4-1, the J call TRBJ1-2; D is perhaps TRBD1 (5 bases). Looked up from germline, CDR1 is MGHRA and CDR2 is YSYEKL. Trimming stripped 4 bases from V and 4 bases from J, with 16 bases between. The CDR3 consists of 15 residues. CDR3 nucleotides: TGCGCCAGCAGCCCGGGGGGAGTATTGAGCTATGGCTACACCTTC. Protein: CASSPGGVLSYGYTF.

This clonotype has more than one count but fewer than ten. This chain uses TRBV20-1 with TRBJ1-6; D is perhaps TRBD1 (6 bases). The ends were cut back, 5 bases at V and 5 bases at J, with 19 bases in the middle. Germline CDR1 and CDR2: DFQATT and SNEGSKA (reference sequence). The CDR3 extends over 16 amino acids. The CDR3 loop is CSALQGHTVNNSPLHF. The CDR3 nucleotides read TGCAGTGCTCTACAGGGCCACACCGTAAATAATTCACCCCTCCACTTT.

In this sample, this clonotype turned up many times. The chain is built from TRBV11-2 and TRBJ2-2, with D unclear. The CDR3 covers 12 residues. Germline CDR1 SGHAT, CDR2 FQNNGV. Trimming cost V 0 bases and J 7 bases, with 3 bases left between them. CDR3 nucleotide sequence: TGTGCCAGCAGCTTAGAACTCGGGGAGCTGTTTTTT. Its translation: CASSLELGELFF.

This chain connects TRBV7-2 to TRBJ2-1; TRBD1 matches at 7 bases. The junction had 5 bases not matched to a gene; V was cut back by 5 bases and J by 1 base. This CDR3 contains 15 residues. Germline assignment: CDR1 SGHTA and CDR2 FQGNSA. Here the CDR3 reads CASSLWDSSYNEQFF. DNA for the CDR3: TGTGCCAGCAGCCTATGGGACAGTTCCTACAATGAGCAGTTCTTC.

The table lists this clonotype with a few counts. This chain joins TRBV7-2 and TRBJ2-5; possibly TRBD2 for D (7 bases). There are 14 residues in the CDR3. CDR1 and CDR2 (germline): SGHTA, FQGNSA. V shed 1 base and J shed 7 bases, with 13 bases lying between them. DNA of the CDR3: TGTGCCAGCAGCTTAGAATACAGGGAGGGGACCCAGTACTTC. Amino acids: CASSLEYREGTQYF.

This clonotype was observed a handful of times. The J gene is TRBJ2-1, the V gene TRBV10-3, with D perhaps TRBD1 (5 bases). The germline CDR1 and CDR2 sequences are ENHRY and SYGVKD. The CDR3 is 14 amino acids. The V end was cut by 3 bases, the J end by 6 bases, with 12 bases between. Here the CDR3 DNA reads TGTGCCATCAGTGATCTATGGACAATCAATGAGCAGTTCTTC. Amino acid sequence: CAISDLWTINEQFF.

In its sample, this clonotype was seen many times. The chain links TRBV6-6 to TRBJ2-5; D unresolved. This CDR3 is built from 11 residues. The germline CDR1 and CDR2 sequences are MNHNY and SVGAGI (reference sequence). V was shortened by 8 bases and J by 5 bases, with 9 bases between the two germline ends. The CDR3 DNA reads TGTGCCAGCCGTAAAGGGGAGACCCAGTACTTC. Amino acids: CASRKGETQYF.

The genes are TRBV5-1 and TRBJ2-7; 10 bases line up with TRBD1. There are 15 residues in the CDR3. The germline CDR1 and CDR2 sequences are SGHRS and YFSETQ. Trimming at V came to 0 bases and at J to 4 bases, leaving 4 bases not matched to a gene. The CDR3 region is CASSLGGTGVYEQYF. CDR3 coding DNA: TGCGCCAGCAGCTTGGGAGGGACAGGGGTTTACGAGCAGTACTTC.